This T cell receptor (beta chain) was sequenced for a study of cytomegalovirus exposure and HLA in healthy donors. Germline V gene data show CDR1 as SEHNR and CDR2 as FQNEAQ (reference sequence). The CDR3 totals 14 residues. V lost 2 bases to trimming and J lost 2 bases, with 9 bases between them. PCR involved 60 Vbeta and 13 Jbeta primers. Repertoires were generated with immunoSEQ multiplex PCR, while TCRdb's copy carries only in-frame clones and drops some. The profile shows 110,000 or so clones, approximately 80% of them singletons. This clonotype was sampled from a woman aged 30 to 39 in good health and CMV-seronegative. The sequenced material came from PBMCs. The V and J genes are TRBV7-9 and TRBJ1-1; D is uncertain. Written as DNA, the CDR3 is TGTGCCAGCAGCTTAATCGGGTCTAACACTGAAGCTTTCTTT. Translating it yields CASSLIGSNTEAFF.